This TCR beta chain comes out of a study of cytomegalovirus exposure and HLA in healthy donors. Study observations and caveats: Reportedly, TCR beta sequences accurately predicted HLA-A and HLA-B alleles in most subjects. In a later analysis, common viral pathogens appeared linked to several of the most significant clusters. CMV serostatus was the sole immune exposure information available.

Comments on this clone: The antigen is not known.

PCR was performed using 60 Vbeta and 13 Jbeta primers. The data were produced by immunoSEQ multiplex PCR, yet TCRdb's version contains in-frame clones alone and is incomplete. The repertoire holds tens of thousands of clones, with 74% as singletons. The source is a woman aged 50 to 65 in good health and CMV-seropositive. Sequencing was carried out using PBMCs.

CDR3 amino acids: CASSDREPNTGELFF. The CDR3 nucleotides are TGTGCCAGCTCAGACAGGGAGCCGAACACCGGGGAGCTGTTTTTT. This sequence joins TRBV18 and TRBJ2-2, with 7 positions matching TRBD1. This CDR3 comprises 15 residues. Germline V lookup: CDR1 KGHSH, CDR2 LQKENI. Germline trimming cut 5 bases from V and 0 bases from J; bases unmatched to any gene: 3.